Detailed here is one T cell receptor beta chain. The antigen this receptor binds is unknown. Per-nucleotide qualities are absent, and no much larger clonotype sits a single base away. The study was a case-control design nested within a healthcare worker cohort in London, UK, with weekly nasopharyngeal swab PCR tests and blood sampling. Healthcare workers were recruited during the week of the UK lockdown, between 23 and 31 March 2020, and followed weekly for up to about 16 weeks. The protocol used for the library was 5' RACE. Instrument on record: NextSeq 500. Unique molecular identifiers were attached to individual cDNA molecules in the TCR library protocol so that sequencing error and PCR bias could be corrected. TCR alpha and beta chains were both sequenced, and the abundances of alpha and beta sequences in each sample were closely correlated with each other. In the original analysis: V gene, J gene and CDR3 annotation of TCR sequences was performed with Decombinator V4. TCRs were defined as expanded if a significant change between any two time points was detected under a Poisson model with p below 0.0001. TCR abundances were normalised to the total number of TCRs sequenced in each sample and reported as counts per million. TRAV1-2 paired with TRAJ12, TRAJ20 or TRAJ33 defined MAIT TCRs, while TRAV10 paired with TRAJ18 defined iNKT TCRs. A search of VDJdb, accessed on 1 November 2021, was run for TCRs annotated to CMV, EBV and SARS-CoV-2, with TCRs annotated for multiple antigens excluded. TCRdb ran its own pipeline on the public reads, namely fastp trimming at Q25 and MiXCR clone calling, and kept in-frame beta chains. Each entry is one CDR3 protein sequence, shown with its most common DNA and genes. Clone size and V and J calls follow TCRdb, not the original study. Recorded for this sample are tens of thousands of distinct CDR3 sequences; approximately 5% of them occurred a single time. The ten largest make up around 6.6% of the sample.

This sample was taken from a study of early T cells in non-severe SARS-CoV-2 infection (dated by TCRdb to the early 2020s). For context, the study as a whole: Bulk RNA from unsorted whole blood was used for TCR sequencing, so alpha and beta chains could not be paired. The study at large found these results: Matching against VDJdb was skewed toward anti-spike CD8 responses, likely underestimated virus-specific expansions, and missed private and CD4 specificities.

Reading the germline V gene (reference sequence) gives CDR1 PRHDT and CDR2 FYEKMQ. V and J lose 7 bases and 3 bases, and a span of 12 bases separates them. There are 14 amino acids in the CDR3, from cysteine to phenylalanine inclusive. Left in the record is the CDR3 DNA by itself, 42 bases read in frame from the first base. The chain couples TRBV13 to TRBJ2-2; no D segment can be confidently identified. The specimen was whole blood, collected at baseline. This TCR derives from an adult who was a healthcare worker with PCR-confirmed SARS-CoV-2 infection or an uninfected control (not recorded which). The sequenced DNA: TGTGCCAGCACCCATGGAGAGGACACCGGGGAGCTGTTTTTT. Its coded protein is CASTHGEDTGELFF.